The clone carrying this T cell receptor (beta chain) was recorded many times. Its antigen remains unknown. This sample's time point: sample taken at primary tumor resection. Unsorted whole RNA of tumor, nontumor lung or frozen PBMC was sequenced. The germline CDR1 and CDR2 sequences are SEHNR and FQNEAQ (reference sequence). The CDR3 consists of 15 residues. After removal of 1 base from V and 2 bases from J, the junction contained 3 bases not matched to a gene. The sample originates from a study of spatial heterogeneity in lung cancer. A single record per CDR3 protein comes from TCRdb applying MiXCR to the 5' RACE reads. There are 12,000 to 15,000 distinct CDR3 sequences in the sample; 4.7% occur only once, and approximately 20% lies in the top ten. General study findings and limits: Coverage was estimated at approximately 7.4% of tumor T cells for alpha chains and roughly 13% for beta chains. Tracking of tumor mutation counts was seen in expanded intratumoral alpha and beta TCR counts.

The chain couples TRBV7-9 to TRBJ2-3; TRBD2 matches at 7 bases. The sequencing used lung tumor tissue, collected at surgery. The TCR sequence derives from a female donor with early-stage non-small cell lung cancer. The CDR3 sequence: CASSLGAGVTDTQYF. Here the CDR3 DNA reads TGTGCCAGCAGCTTAGGGGCGGGGGTCACAGATACGCAGTATTTT.